This T cell receptor (beta chain) was sequenced in a study of blood T cell repertoires in COVID-19. Original analysis: Nucleated cell number was recorded as an estimate derived from reference gene primer amplification. Method: immunoSEQ multiplex PCR; TCRdb's copy keeps in-frame clones and lacks some. V, J and clone size derive from that table, while D and trimming were established from the DNA sequence. The sample consists of about 210,000 clones, approximately 90% of them appearing once. CDR3 length: 13 residues. V was cut by 5 bases and J by 1 base, with 8 bases left in between. Germline CDR1 is LGHDT and CDR2 is YNNKEL (reference sequence).

The sample comprised peripheral blood. The chain uses TRBV3-1 (or the pseudogene TRBV3-2) and TRBJ1-1, with D possibly TRBD1 on 5 matching bases. The receptor was derived from a man in his 60s who had recovered from COVID-19. CDR3 sequence (DNA): TGTGCCAGCAGCTTGACAGAGAACACTGAAGCTTTCTTT. It translates to CASSLTENTEAFF.